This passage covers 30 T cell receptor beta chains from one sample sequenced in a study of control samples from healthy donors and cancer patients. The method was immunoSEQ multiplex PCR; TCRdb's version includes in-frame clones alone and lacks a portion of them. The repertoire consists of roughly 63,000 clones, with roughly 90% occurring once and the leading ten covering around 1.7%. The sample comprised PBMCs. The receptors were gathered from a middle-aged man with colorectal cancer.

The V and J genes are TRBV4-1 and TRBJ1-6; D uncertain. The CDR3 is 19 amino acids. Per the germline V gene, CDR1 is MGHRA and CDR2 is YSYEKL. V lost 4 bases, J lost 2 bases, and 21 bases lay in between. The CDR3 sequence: CASSLQTTVGGTYNSPLHF. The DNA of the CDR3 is TGCGCCAGCAGCCTTCAGACCACGGTCGGTGGGACCTATAATTCACCCCTCCACTTT.

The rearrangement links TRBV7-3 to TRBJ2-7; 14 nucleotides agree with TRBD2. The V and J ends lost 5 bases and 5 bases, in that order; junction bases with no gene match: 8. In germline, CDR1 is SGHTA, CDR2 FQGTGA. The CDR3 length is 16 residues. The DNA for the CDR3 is TGTGCCAGCAGCGCGACCGGGACTAGCGGGGGAGACGAGCAGTACTTC. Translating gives CASSATGTSGGDEQYF.

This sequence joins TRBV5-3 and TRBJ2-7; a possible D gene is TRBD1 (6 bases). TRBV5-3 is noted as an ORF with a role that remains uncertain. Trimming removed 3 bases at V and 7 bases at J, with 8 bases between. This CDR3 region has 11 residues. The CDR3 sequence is CARSSGDEQYF. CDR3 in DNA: TGTGCCAGAAGCTCAGGGGATGAGCAGTACTTC.

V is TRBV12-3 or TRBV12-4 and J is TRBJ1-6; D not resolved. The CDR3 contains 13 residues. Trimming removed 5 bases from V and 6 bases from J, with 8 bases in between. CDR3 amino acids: CASSTLGNSPLHF. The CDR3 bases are TGTGCCAGCAGTACTTTGGGTAATTCACCCCTCCACTTT.

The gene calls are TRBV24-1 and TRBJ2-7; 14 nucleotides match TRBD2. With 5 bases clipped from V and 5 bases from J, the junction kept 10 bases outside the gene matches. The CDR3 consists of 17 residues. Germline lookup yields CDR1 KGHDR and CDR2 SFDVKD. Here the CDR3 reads CATSVAPGLAGEDEQYF. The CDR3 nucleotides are TGTGCCACCAGTGTCGCCCCGGGACTAGCGGGGGAGGACGAGCAGTACTTC.

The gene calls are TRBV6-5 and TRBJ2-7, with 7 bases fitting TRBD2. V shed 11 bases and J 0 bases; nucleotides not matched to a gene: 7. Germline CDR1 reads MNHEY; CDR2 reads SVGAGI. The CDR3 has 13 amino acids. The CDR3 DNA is TGTGCCGCCTTCGGGGGGAGCTCCTACGAGCAGTACTTC. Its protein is CAAFGGSSYEQYF.

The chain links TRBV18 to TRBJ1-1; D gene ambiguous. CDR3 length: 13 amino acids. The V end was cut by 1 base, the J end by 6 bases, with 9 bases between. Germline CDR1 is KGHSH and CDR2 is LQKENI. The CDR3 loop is CASSPRMDAEAFF. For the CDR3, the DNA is TGTGCCAGCTCACCACGAATGGATGCTGAAGCTTTCTTT.

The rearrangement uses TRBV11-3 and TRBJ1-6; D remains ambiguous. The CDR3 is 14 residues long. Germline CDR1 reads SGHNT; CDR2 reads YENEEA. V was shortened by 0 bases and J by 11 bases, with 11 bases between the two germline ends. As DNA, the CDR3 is TGTGCCAGCAGCTTAGATTGGGGATTTGCACCCCTCCACTTT. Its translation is CASSLDWGFAPLHF. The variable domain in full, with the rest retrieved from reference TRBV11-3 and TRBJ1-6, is EAGVVQSPRYKIIEKKQPVAFWCNPISGHNTLYWYLQNLGQGPELLIRYENEEAVDDSQLPKDRFSAERLKGVDSTLKIQPAELGDSAVYLCASSLDWGFAPLHFGNGTRLTVT.

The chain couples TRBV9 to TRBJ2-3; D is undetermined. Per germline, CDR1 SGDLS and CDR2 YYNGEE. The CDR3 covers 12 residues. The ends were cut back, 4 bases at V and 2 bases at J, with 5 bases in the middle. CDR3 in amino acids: CASSPHTDTQYF. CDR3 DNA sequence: TGTGCCAGCAGCCCCCACACAGATACGCAGTATTTT.

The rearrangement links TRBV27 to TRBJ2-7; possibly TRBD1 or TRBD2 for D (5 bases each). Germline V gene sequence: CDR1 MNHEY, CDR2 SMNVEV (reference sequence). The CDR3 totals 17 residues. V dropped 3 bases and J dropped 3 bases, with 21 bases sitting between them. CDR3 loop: CASSFTGTNRGRYEQYF. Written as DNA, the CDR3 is TGTGCCAGCAGTTTCACAGGAACAAACCGGGGCCGCTACGAGCAGTACTTC.

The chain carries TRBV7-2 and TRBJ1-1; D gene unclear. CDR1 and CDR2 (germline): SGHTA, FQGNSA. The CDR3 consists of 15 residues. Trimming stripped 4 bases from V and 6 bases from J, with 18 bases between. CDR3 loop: CASSSQTINRAEAFF. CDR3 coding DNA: TGTGCCAGCAGCTCCCAGACGATAAATAGGGCTGAAGCTTTCTTT.

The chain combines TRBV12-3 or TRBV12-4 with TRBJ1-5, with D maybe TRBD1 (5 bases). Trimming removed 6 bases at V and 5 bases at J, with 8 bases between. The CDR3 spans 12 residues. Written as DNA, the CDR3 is TGTGCCAGCAGGCTCAGGGATCAGCCCCAGCATTTT. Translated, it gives CASRLRDQPQHF.

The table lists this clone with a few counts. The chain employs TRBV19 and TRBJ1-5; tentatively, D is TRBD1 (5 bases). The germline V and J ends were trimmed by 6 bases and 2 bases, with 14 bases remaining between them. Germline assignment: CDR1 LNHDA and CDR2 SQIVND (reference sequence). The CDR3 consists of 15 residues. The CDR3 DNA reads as TGTGCCAGTAGCCGGGACCATGTGGGCAATCAGCCCCAGCATTTT. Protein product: CASSRDHVGNQPQHF.

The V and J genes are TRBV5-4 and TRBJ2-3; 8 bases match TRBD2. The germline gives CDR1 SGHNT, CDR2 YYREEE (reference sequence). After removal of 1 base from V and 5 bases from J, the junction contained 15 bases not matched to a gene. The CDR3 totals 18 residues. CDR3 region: CASSLTPGGGGSVDTQYF. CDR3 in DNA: TGTGCCAGCAGCTTGACGCCGGGTGGCGGGGGGTCGGTAGATACGCAGTATTTT.

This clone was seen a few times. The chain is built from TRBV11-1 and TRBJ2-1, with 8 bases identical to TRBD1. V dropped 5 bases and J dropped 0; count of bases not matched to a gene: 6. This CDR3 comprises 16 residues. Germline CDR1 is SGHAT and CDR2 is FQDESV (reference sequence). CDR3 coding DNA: TGTGCCAGCAGCACCCGGACAGGGAGCTCCTACAATGAGCAGTTCTTC. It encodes CASSTRTGSSYNEQFF.

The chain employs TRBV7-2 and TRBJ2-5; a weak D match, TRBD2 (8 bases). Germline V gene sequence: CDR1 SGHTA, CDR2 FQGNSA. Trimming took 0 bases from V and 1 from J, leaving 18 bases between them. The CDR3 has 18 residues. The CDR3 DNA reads TGTGCCAGCAGCTTAGCCCCCGGGGGGGCAGGGGGCCAAGAGACCCAGTACTTC. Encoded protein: CASSLAPGGAGGQETQYF. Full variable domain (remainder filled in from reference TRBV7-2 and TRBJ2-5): GAGVSQSPSNKVTEKGKDVELRCDPISGHTALYWYRQSLGQGLEFLIYFQGNSAPDKSGLPSDRFSAERTGGSVSTLTIQRTQQEDSAVYLCASSLAPGGAGGQETQYFGPGTRLLVL.

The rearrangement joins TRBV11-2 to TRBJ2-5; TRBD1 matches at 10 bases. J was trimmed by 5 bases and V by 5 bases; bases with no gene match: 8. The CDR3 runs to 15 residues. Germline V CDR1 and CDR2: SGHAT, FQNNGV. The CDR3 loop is CASSRDRGLRETQYF. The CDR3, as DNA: TGTGCCAGCAGCCGAGACAGGGGGCTGCGTGAGACCCAGTACTTC.

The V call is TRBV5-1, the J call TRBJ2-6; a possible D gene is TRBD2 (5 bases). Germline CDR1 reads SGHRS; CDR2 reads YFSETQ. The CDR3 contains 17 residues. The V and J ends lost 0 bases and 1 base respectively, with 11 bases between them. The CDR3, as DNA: TGCGCCAGCAGCTTGGAGAGGGCCGGATCTGGGGCCAACGTCCTGACTTTC. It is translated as CASSLERAGSGANVLTF.

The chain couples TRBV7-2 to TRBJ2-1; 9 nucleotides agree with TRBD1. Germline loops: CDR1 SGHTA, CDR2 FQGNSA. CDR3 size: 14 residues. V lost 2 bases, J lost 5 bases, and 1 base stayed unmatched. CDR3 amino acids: CASSLWDRDNEQFF. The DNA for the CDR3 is TGTGCCAGCAGCTTATGGGACAGGGACAATGAGCAGTTCTTC.

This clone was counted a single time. This CDR3 is CASSSRQGINEKLFF. The DNA for the CDR3 is TGTGCCAGTAGTAGCCGACAGGGGATTAATGAAAAACTGTTTTTT. The chain couples TRBV19 to TRBJ1-4, with 8 positions matching TRBD1. Germline V lookup: CDR1 LNHDA, CDR2 SQIVND (reference sequence). Trimming took 4 bases from V and 4 from J; bases not matched to a gene: 5. This CDR3 has 15 amino acids.

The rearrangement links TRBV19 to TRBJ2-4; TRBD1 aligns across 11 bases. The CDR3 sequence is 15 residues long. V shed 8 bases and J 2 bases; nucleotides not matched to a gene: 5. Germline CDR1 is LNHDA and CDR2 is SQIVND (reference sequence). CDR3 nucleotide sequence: TGTGCCAGTGCCGGGACAGGGGGAACCAAAAACATTCAGTACTTC. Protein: CASAGTGGTKNIQYF.

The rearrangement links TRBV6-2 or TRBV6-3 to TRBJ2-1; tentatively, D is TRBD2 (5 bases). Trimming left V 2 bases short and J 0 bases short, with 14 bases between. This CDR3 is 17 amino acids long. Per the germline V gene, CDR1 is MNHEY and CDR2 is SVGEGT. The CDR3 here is CASSYGDWRSSYNEQFF. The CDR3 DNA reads TGTGCCAGCAGTTACGGCGACTGGAGGAGCTCCTACAATGAGCAGTTCTTC.

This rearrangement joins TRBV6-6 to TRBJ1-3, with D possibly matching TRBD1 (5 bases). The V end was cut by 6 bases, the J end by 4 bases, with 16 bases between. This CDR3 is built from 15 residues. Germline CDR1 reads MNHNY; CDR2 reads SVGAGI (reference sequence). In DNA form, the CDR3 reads TGTGCCAGCAGGCCCCATCAGTCAGGGGGAAACACCATATATTTT. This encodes CASRPHQSGGNTIYF.

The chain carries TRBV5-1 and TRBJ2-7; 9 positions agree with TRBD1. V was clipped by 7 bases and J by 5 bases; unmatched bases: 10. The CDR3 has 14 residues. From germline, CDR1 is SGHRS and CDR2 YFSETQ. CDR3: CASCRDRDRDEQYF. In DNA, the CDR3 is TGCGCCAGCTGCCGGGACAGGGATAGGGACGAGCAGTACTTC.

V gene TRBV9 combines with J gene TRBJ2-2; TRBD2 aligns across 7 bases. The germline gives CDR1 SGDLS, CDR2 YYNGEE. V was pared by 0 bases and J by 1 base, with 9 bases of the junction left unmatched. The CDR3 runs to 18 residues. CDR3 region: CASSVEASGAMNTGELFF. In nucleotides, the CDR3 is TGTGCCAGCAGCGTAGAGGCTAGCGGTGCCATGAACACCGGGGAGCTGTTTTTT.

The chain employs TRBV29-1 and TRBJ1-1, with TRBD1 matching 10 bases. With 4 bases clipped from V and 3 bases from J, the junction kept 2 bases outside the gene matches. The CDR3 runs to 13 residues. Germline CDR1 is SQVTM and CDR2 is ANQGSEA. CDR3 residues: CSVATGGYTEAFF. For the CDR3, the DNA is TGCAGCGTTGCGACAGGGGGCTACACTGAAGCTTTCTTT.

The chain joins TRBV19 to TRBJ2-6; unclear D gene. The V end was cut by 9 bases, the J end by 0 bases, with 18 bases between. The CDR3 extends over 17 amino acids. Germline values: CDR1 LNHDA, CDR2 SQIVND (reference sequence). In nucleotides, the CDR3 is TGTGCCAGCCACTCCCAGTCGACGGTCTCTGGGGCCAACGTCCTGACTTTC. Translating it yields CASHSQSTVSGANVLTF. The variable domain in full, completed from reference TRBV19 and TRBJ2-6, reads DGGITQSPKYLFRKEGQNVTLSCEQNLNHDAMYWYRQDPGQGLRLIYYSQIVNDFQKGDIAEGYSVSREKKESFPLTVTSAQKNPTAFYLCASHSQSTVSGANVLTFGAGSRLTVL.

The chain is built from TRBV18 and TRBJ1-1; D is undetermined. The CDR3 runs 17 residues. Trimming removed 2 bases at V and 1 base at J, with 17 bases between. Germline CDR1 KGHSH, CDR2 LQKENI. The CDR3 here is CASSPKTSGYSNTEAFF. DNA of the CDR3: TGTGCCAGCTCACCAAAGACGTCAGGTTATTCGAACACTGAAGCTTTCTTT.

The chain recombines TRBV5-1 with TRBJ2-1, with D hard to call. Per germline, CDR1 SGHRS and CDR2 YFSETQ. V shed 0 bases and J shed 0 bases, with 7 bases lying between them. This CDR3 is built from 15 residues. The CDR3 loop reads CASSLERSSYNEQFF. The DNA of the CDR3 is TGCGCCAGCAGCTTGGAAAGGAGCTCCTACAATGAGCAGTTCTTC.

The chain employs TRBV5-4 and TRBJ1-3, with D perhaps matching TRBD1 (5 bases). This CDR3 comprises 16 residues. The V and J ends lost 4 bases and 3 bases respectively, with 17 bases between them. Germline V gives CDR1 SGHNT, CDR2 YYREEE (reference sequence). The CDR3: CASSAASRDVGNTIYF. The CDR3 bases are TGTGCCAGCAGCGCCGCGAGTCGGGACGTTGGAAACACCATATATTTT.